This T cell receptor beta chain derives from a study of blood T cell repertoires in COVID-19. Profiled with immunoSEQ multiplex PCR; TCRdb holds only in-frame clones, not every one. Here the sample spans hundreds of thousands of clones, 88% being singletons. The source is a woman aged 35 to 49 who had recovered from COVID-19. Sample: peripheral blood.

The CDR3 here is CASSDRDSVTEQYF. For the CDR3, the DNA is TGCGCCAGCAGCGACCGGGACAGCGTTACGGAGCAGTACTTC. The V and J genes are TRBV4-1 and TRBJ2-7, with 7 bases that match TRBD1. The ends lost 5 bases at V and 7 bases at J; junction bases unmatched: 11. In germline, CDR1 is MGHRA, CDR2 YSYEKL. The length of the CDR3 is 14 residues.